The text below deals with one TCR beta chain. What it recognizes is unknown. The Oncomine TCR Beta short-read assay sequenced DNA from cultured CD4+ T cells. Investigators isolated genomic DNA from cultured CD4+ T cells. TCRdb reprocessed the PCR reads with MiXCR, giving one entry per CDR3 protein. The table includes roughly 8,500 distinct CDR3 sequences, approximately 50% detected once. There are 16 residues in the CDR3. The source of the sample is a study of vaccination and CD4 T cells after COVID-19. Study findings and constraints: For convalescent patients, a median around 90% of reactive clones surfaced exclusively after vaccination. Spike mono-reactive clones accounted for 304 of the 307 vaccine-specific clones found in convalescent patients.

Treatment specified: approximately 11-day PBMC culture with coronavirus spike peptide pools or control peptides (ViraFEST assay). The sequence was obtained from a human donor who had recovered from COVID-19. The sample comprised CD4+ T cells from blood, cultured in vitro. The chain joins TRBV21-1 to TRBJ1-5; the table assigns TRBD1, which was not confirmed against the DNA. TRBV21-1 is recorded as a pseudogene. The CDR3 protein is CASANTQGGCNQPQHF. As DNA, the CDR3 is TGTGCCAGCGCCAATACTCAGGGGGGATGCAATCAGCCCCAGCATTTT.